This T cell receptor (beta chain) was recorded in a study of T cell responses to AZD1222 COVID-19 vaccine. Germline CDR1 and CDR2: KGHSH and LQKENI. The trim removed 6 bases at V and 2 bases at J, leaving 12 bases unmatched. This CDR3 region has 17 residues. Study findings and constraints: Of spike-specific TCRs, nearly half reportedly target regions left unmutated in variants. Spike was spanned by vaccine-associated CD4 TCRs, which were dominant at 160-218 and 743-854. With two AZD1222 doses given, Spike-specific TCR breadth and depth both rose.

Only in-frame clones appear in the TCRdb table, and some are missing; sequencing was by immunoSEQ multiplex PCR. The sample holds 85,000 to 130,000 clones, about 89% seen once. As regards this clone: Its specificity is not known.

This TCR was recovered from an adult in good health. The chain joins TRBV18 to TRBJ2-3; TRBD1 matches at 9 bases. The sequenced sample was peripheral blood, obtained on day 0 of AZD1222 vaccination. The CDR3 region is CASSPGQGLTLTDTQYF. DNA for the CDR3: TGTGCCAGCTCCCCGGGACAGGGACTAACACTCACAGATACGCAGTATTTT.